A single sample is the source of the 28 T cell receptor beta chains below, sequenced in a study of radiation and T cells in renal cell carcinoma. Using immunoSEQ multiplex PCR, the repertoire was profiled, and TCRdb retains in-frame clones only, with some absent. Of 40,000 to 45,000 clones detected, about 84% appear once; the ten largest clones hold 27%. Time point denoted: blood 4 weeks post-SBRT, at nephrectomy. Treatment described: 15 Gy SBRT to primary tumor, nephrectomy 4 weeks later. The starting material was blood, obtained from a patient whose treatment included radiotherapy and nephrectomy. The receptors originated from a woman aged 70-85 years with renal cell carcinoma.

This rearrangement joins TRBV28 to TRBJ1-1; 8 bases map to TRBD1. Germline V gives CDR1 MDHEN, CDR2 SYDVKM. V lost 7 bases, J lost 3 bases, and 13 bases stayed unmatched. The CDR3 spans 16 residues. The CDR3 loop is CASTVPSTGVHTEAFF. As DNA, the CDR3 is TGTGCCAGCACCGTGCCCTCGACAGGGGTTCACACTGAAGCTTTCTTT.

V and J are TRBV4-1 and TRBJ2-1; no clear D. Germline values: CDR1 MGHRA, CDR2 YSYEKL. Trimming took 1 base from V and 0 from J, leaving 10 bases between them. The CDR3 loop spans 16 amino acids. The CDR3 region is CASSQVAHSSYNEQFF. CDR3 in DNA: TGCGCCAGCAGCCAAGTCGCACACAGCTCCTACAATGAGCAGTTCTTC.

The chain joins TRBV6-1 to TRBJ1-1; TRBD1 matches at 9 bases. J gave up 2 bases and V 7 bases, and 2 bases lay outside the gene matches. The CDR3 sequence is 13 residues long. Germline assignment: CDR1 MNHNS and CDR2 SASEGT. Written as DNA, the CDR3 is TGTGCCAGCACGGGACAGGGAAACACTGAAGCTTTCTTT. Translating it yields CASTGQGNTEAFF.

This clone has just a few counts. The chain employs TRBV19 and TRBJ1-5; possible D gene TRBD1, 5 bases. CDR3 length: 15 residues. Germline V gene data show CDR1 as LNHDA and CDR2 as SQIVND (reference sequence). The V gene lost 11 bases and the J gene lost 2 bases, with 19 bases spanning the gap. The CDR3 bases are TGTGCCTCTCGGGGAGGAGGAGGGGGCAATCAGCCCCAGCATTTT. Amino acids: CASRGGGGGNQPQHF.

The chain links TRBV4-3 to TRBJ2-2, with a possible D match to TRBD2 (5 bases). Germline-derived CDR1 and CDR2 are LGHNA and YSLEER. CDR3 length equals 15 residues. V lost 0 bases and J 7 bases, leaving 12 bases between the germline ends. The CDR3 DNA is TGCGCCAGCAGCCAAGAAGAAGGAGGAATCGGGGAGCTGTTTTTT. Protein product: CASSQEEGGIGELFF.

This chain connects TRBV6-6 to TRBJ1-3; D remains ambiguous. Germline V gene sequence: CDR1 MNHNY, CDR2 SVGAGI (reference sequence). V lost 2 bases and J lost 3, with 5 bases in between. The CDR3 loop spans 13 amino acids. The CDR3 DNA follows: TGTGCCAGCAGTTACAGGGATGGAAACACCATATATTTT. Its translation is CASSYRDGNTIYF.

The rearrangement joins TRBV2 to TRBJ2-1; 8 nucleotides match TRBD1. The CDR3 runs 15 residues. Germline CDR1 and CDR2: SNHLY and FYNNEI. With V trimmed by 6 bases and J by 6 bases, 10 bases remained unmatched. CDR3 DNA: TGTGCCAGCAGCACACCCGGGACAGGAGTCAATGAGCAGTTCTTC. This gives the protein CASSTPGTGVNEQFF.

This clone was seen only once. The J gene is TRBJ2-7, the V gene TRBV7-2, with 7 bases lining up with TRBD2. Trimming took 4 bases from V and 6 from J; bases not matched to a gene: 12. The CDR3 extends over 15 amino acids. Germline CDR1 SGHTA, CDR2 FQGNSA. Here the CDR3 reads CASSSRLAGSSEQYF. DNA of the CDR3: TGTGCCAGCAGCTCCAGACTAGCAGGTTCGAGCGAGCAGTACTTC.

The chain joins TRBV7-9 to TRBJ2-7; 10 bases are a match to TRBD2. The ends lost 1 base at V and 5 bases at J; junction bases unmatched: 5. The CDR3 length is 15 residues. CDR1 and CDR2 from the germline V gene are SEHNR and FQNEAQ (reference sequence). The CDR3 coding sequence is TGTGCCAGCAGCTTAGTCCTAGCGGGAGAACACGAGCAGTACTTC. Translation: CASSLVLAGEHEQYF.

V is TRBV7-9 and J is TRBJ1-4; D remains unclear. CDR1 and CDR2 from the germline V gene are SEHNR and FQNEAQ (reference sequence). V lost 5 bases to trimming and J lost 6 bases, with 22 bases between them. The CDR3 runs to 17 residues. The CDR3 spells CASSPPRSIDWDEKLFF. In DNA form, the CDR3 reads TGTGCCAGCAGCCCCCCGAGGTCGATCGACTGGGATGAAAAACTGTTTTTT.

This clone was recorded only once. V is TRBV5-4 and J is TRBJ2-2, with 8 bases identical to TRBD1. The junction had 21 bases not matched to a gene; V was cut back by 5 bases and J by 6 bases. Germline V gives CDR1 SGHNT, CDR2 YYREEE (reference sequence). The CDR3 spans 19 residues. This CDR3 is CASRSGQGWGSVVPGELFF. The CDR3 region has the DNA TGTGCCAGCAGGTCAGGACAGGGTTGGGGTTCCGTTGTACCCGGGGAGCTGTTTTTT.

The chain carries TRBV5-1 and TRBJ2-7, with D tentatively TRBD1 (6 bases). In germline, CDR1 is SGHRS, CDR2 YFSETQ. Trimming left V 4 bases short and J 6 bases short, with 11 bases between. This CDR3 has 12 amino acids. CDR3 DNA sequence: TGCGCCAGCAGCGAAACAGGGTTCGAGCAGTACTTC. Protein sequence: CASSETGFEQYF.

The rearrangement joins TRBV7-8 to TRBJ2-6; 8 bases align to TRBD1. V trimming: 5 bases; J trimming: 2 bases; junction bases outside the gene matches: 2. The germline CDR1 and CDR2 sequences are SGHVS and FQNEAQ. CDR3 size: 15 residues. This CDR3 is CASSLQGAGANVLTF. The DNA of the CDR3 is TGTGCCAGCAGCCTACAGGGGGCTGGGGCCAACGTCCTGACTTTC.

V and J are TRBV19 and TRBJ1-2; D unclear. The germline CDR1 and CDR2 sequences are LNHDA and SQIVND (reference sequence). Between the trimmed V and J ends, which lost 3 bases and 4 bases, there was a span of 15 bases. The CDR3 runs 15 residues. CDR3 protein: CASSIGPGSVYGYTF. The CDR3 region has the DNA TGTGCCAGTAGTATTGGGCCGGGGTCGGTCTATGGCTACACCTTC.

The CDR3 DNA follows: TGTGCCAGCAGCCGGGGGACAGGTCGACTCTCTGGGGCCAACGTCCTGACTTTC. It codes for CASSRGTGRLSGANVLTF. The gene calls are TRBV14 and TRBJ2-6; 8 nucleotides line up with TRBD1. CDR1 is SGHDN and CDR2 is FVKESK in the germline V gene. The CDR3 is made up of 18 amino acids. The V and J ends lost 4 bases and 0 bases, in that order; junction bases with no gene match: 8.

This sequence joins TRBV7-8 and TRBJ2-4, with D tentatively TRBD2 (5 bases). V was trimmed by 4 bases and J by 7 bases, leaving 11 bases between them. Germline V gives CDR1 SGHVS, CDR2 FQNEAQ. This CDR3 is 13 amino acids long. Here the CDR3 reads CASSWQDWNIQYF. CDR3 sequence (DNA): TGTGCCAGCAGCTGGCAGGACTGGAACATTCAGTACTTC.

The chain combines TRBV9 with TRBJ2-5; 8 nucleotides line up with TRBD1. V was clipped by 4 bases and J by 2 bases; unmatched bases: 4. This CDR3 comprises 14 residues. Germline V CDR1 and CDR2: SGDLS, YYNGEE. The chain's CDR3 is CASSIGTGQETQYF. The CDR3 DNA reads TGTGCCAGCAGCATAGGGACAGGTCAAGAGACCCAGTACTTC. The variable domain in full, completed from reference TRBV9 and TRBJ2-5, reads DSGVTQTPKHLITATGQRVTLRCSPRSGDLSVYWYQQSLDQGLQFLIQYYNGEERAKGNILERFSAQQFPDLHSELNLSSLELGDSALYFCASSIGTGQETQYFGPGTRLLVL.

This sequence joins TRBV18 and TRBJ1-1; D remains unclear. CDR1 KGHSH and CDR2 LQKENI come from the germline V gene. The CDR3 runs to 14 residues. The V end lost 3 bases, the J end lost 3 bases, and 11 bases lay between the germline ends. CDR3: CASSPLEVYTEAFF. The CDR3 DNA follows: TGTGCCAGCTCACCGTTGGAGGTGTACACTGAAGCTTTCTTT.

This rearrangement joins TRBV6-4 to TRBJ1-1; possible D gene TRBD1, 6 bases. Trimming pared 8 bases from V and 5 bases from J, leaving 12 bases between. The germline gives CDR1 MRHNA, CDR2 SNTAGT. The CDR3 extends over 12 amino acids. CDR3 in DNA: TGTGCCAGCTCCCGAGGGGGAACTGAAGCTTTCTTT. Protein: CASSRGGTEAFF.

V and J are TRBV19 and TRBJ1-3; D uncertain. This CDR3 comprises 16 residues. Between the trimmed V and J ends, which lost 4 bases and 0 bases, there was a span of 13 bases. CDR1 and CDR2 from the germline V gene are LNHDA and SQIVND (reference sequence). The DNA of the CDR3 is TGTGCCAGTAGTAACCCATCTCTCCGCTCTGGAAACACCATATATTTT. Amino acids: CASSNPSLRSGNTIYF.

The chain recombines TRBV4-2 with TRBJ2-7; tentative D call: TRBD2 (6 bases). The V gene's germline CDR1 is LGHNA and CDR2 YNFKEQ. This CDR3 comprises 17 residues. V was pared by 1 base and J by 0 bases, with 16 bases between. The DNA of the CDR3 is TGTGCCAGCAGCCAAGCCTCTGCGGGGACCAGCTCCTACGAGCAGTACTTC. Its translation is CASSQASAGTSSYEQYF.

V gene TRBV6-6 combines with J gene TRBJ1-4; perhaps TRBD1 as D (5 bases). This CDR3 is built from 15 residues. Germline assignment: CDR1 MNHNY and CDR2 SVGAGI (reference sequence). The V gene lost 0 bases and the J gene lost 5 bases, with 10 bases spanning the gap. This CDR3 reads CASSYSEGVNEKLFF. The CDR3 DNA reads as TGTGCCAGCAGTTACTCGGAAGGGGTAAATGAAAAACTGTTTTTT.

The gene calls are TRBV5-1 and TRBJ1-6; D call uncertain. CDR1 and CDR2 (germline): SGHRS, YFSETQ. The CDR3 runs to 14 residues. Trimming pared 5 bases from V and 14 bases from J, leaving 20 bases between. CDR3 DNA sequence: TGCGCCAGCAGGGAGACCGGACCGAGTACGGCCCTCCACTTT. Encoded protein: CASRETGPSTALHF.

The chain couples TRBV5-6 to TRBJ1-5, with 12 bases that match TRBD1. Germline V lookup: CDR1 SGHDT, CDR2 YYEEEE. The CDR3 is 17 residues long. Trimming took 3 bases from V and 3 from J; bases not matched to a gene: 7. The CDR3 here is CASSWRGQGASNQPQHF. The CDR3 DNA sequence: TGTGCCAGCAGCTGGCGGGGACAGGGGGCTTCCAATCAGCCCCAGCATTTT. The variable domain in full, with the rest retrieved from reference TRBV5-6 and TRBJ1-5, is DAGVTQSPTHLIKTRGQQVTLRCSPKSGHDTVSWYQQALGQGPQFIFQYYEEEERQRGNFPDRFSGHQFPNYSSELNVNALLLGDSALYLCASSWRGQGASNQPQHFGDGTRLSIL.

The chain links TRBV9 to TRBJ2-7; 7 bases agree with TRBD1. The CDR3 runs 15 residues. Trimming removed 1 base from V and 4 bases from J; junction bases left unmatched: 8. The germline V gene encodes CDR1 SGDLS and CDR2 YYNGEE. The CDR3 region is CASSVLDRAGYEQYF. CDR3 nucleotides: TGTGCCAGCAGCGTACTTGACAGGGCCGGTTACGAGCAGTACTTC.

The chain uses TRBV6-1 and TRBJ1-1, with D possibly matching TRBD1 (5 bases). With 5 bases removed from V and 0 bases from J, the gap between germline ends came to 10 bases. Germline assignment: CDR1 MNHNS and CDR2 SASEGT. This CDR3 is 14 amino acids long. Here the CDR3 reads CASSRGTMNTEAFF. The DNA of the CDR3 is TGTGCCAGCAGTCGAGGGACCATGAACACTGAAGCTTTCTTT.

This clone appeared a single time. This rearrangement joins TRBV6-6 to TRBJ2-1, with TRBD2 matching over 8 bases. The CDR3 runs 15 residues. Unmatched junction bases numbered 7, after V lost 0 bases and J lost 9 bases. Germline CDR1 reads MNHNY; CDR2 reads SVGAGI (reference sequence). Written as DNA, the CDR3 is TGTGCCAGCAGTTACTCGACGGGGGGGTTAGGTGAGCAGTTCTTC. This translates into CASSYSTGGLGEQFF.

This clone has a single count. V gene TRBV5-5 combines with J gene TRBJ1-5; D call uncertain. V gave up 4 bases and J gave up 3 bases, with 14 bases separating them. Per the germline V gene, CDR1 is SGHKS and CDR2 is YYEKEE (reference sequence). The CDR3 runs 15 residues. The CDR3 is CASSLDTIPNQPQHF. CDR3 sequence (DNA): TGTGCCAGCAGCCTCGACACTATCCCCAATCAGCCCCAGCATTTT.